This T cell receptor (beta chain) was profiled in a study of blood T cell repertoires in COVID-19. The germline V gene encodes CDR1 MDHEN and CDR2 SYDVKM. Trimming pared 5 bases from V and 3 bases from J, leaving 7 bases between. The CDR3 sequence is 12 residues long. Some clones are missing from TCRdb's copy, which holds only in-frame ones; the method was immunoSEQ multiplex PCR. The repertoire includes about 330,000 clones, around 83% of them detected once, and about 1.2% sits in the top ten. The receptor was derived from a woman aged 45-65 years with acute or convalescent COVID-19. The sequencing input was peripheral blood. V gene TRBV28 combines with J gene TRBJ1-1, with D uncertain. CDR3 coding DNA: TGTGCCAGCAGTCTGCGGTACACTGAAGCTTTCTTT. Protein product: CASSLRYTEAFF.